The 26 T cell receptor beta chains listed next were all sequenced from one sample in a study of Ad26.COV2.S vaccination and SARS-CoV-2 variants. Treatment meaning: roughly 20 received Ad26.COV2.S at low or high dose, single or two shots; five or six received placebo; per-sample allocation not given. Following the first vaccine or placebo injection, samples were taken on day 63. Profiling relied on immunoSEQ multiplex PCR, and the TCRdb table lists in-frame clones only, not all of them. Among around 300,000 clones listed, around 89% were seen once. This sample comprised peripheral blood, obtained in a trial of Ad26.COV2.S vaccine versus placebo. These receptor sequences come from a person between 18 and 59 years old who received the Ad26.COV2.S COVID-19 vaccine or a placebo.

This chain's CDR3 is CASSFIATGARNEQFF. For the CDR3, the DNA is TGTGCCAGCAGCTTCATCGCGACGGGAGCCAGGAATGAGCAGTTCTTC. This chain uses TRBV7-9 with TRBJ2-1; possibly TRBD2 for D (6 bases). Per the germline V gene, CDR1 is SEHNR and CDR2 is FQNEAQ (reference sequence). The V and J ends lost 3 bases and 7 bases respectively, with 19 bases between them. The CDR3 is 16 residues long.

The chain links TRBV11-2 to TRBJ2-3; TRBD2 aligns across 12 bases. Germline values: CDR1 SGHAT, CDR2 FQNNGV. Trimming at V came to 5 bases and at J to 4 bases, leaving 4 bases not matched to a gene. The CDR3 is 15 amino acids. The DNA for the CDR3 is TGTGCCAGCAGCCCAACTAGCGGGGGGCCAGATACGCAGTATTTT. The encoded protein is CASSPTSGGPDTQYF. Using reference TRBV11-2 and TRBJ2-3 for the parts outside the CDR3, the full variable domain is EAGVAQSPRYKIIEKRQSVAFWCNPISGHATLYWYQQILGQGPKLLIQFQNNGVVDDSQLPKDRFSAERLKGVDSTLKIQPAKLEDSAVYLCASSPTSGGPDTQYFGPGTRLTVL.

The chain joins TRBV2 to TRBJ1-3; tentatively, D is TRBD1 (5 bases). This CDR3 spans 14 amino acids. The germline CDR1 and CDR2 sequences are SNHLY and FYNNEI. V lost 0 bases to trimming and J lost 4 bases, with 7 bases between them. The chain's CDR3 is CASSEAGGGNTIYF. CDR3 DNA sequence: TGTGCCAGCAGTGAAGCGGGGGGAGGAAACACCATATATTTT.

This clone was detected only a few times. The chain's CDR3 is CASSLAGGARGANVLTF. The CDR3 DNA reads as TGTGCCAGCAGTTTGGCAGGGGGCGCGCGTGGGGCCAACGTCCTGACTTTC. This rearrangement joins TRBV27 to TRBJ2-6; 8 bases are shared with TRBD1. CDR1 is MNHEY, CDR2 SMNVEV, per germline (reference sequence). With V trimmed by 3 bases and J by 3 bases, 7 bases remained unmatched. The CDR3 has 17 amino acids.

This rearrangement joins TRBV5-6 to TRBJ1-5; no clear D gene. CDR1 SGHDT and CDR2 YYEEEE come from the germline V gene. Between the trimmed V and J ends, which lost 0 bases and 0 bases, there was a span of 4 bases. The CDR3 has 14 amino acids. Here the CDR3 DNA reads TGTGCCAGCAGCTTGGCAGGTAGCAATCAGCCCCAGCATTTT. Residues: CASSLAGSNQPQHF.

This clone was recorded once. This could be a read error, since a much larger clone is one nucleotide away. The same CDR3 can be traced to other DNA sequences in this sample. The chain is built from TRBV11-1 and TRBJ1-1, with D maybe TRBD1 (5 bases). With 1 base removed from V and 2 bases from J, the gap between germline ends came to 8 bases. The CDR3 sequence is 14 residues long. The germline gives CDR1 SGHAT, CDR2 FQDESV (reference sequence). The CDR3 DNA reads TGTGCCAGCAGCTTAGGGAGGGGCAACACTGAAGCTTTCTTT. Protein sequence: CASSLGRGNTEAFF.

V gene TRBV7-2 combines with J gene TRBJ2-1, with 12 bases fitting TRBD2. Unmatched junction bases numbered 3, after V lost 6 bases and J lost 0 bases. Germline loops: CDR1 SGHTA, CDR2 FQGNSA. The CDR3 has 16 amino acids. The CDR3, as DNA: TGTGCCAGCAGACTGACTAGCGGGAGCTCCTACAATGAGCAGTTCTTC. Encoded protein: CASRLTSGSSYNEQFF. Full variable domain (rest looked up from reference TRBV7-2 and TRBJ2-1): GAGVSQSPSNKVTEKGKDVELRCDPISGHTALYWYRQSLGQGLEFLIYFQGNSAPDKSGLPSDRFSAERTGGSVSTLTIQRTQQEDSAVYLCASRLTSGSSYNEQFFGPGTRLTVL.

In regard to this clone: A much larger clone differs from this one at a single base, so this may be a read error. In the same sample, other DNA sequences code for this CDR3. This chain uses TRBV2 with TRBJ1-1; tentatively, D is TRBD1 (5 bases). Germline CDR1 and CDR2: SNHLY and FYNNEI. V was clipped by 3 bases and J by 4 bases, with 6 bases between them. CDR3 length: 12 residues. This CDR3 is CASSEGGTEAFF. CDR3 in DNA: TGTGCCAGCAGTGAGGGGGGCACTGAAGCTTTCTTT.

This chain uses TRBV5-6 with TRBJ1-2; a weak D match, TRBD1 (6 bases). CDR1 is SGHDT, CDR2 YYEEEE, per germline. V lost 0 bases and J 8 bases, leaving 17 bases between the germline ends. The CDR3 is made up of 15 amino acids. CDR3 loop: CASSLAGGGQSGYTF. CDR3 DNA: TGTGCCAGCAGCTTGGCTGGTGGGGGCCAAAGCGGCTACACCTTC.

The chain joins TRBV18 to TRBJ1-2; TRBD1 matches 9 bases. The germline V gene has CDR1 KGHSH and CDR2 LQKENI. Trimming cost V 5 bases and J 2 bases; bases outside gene matches: 9. The CDR3 extends over 16 amino acids. CDR3 coding DNA: TGTGCCAGCTCAGACGGGACAGGGTATCCCAACTATGGCTACACCTTC. Protein sequence: CASSDGTGYPNYGYTF.

This sequence joins TRBV6-1 and TRBJ1-3; 9 nucleotides line up with TRBD1. Per the germline V gene, CDR1 is MNHNS and CDR2 is SASEGT. The V gene end was trimmed by 3 bases and the J gene end by 2 bases; junction bases not matched to a gene: 8. The CDR3 spans 17 residues. The CDR3 spells CASSDPGQGETGNTIYF. In nucleotides, the CDR3 is TGTGCCAGCAGTGATCCGGGACAGGGAGAGACTGGAAACACCATATATTTT.

The chain employs TRBV28 and TRBJ1-4, with D perhaps matching TRBD1 (6 bases). This CDR3 spans 14 amino acids. Germline CDR1 MDHEN, CDR2 SYDVKM. V was pared by 6 bases and J by 7 bases, with 15 bases between. The CDR3, as DNA: TGTGCCAGCAGCAAGGGGGGTTGGCGTGAAAAACTGTTTTTT. The encoded protein is CASSKGGWREKLFF.

This clone has a count of ten or more. The chain recombines TRBV6-2 or TRBV6-3 with TRBJ1-2; 7 nucleotides align to TRBD1. J lost 4 bases, V lost 6 bases, and 5 bases had no gene match. Germline V gene data show CDR1 as MNHEY and CDR2 as SVGEGT. The CDR3 covers 13 residues. The CDR3 spells CASSNGQVYGYTF. The CDR3 DNA sequence: TGTGCCAGCAGCAACGGACAGGTCTATGGCTACACCTTC.

This sequence joins TRBV7-2 and TRBJ2-3; D possibly corresponds to TRBD1 (6 bases). CDR1 and CDR2 (germline): SGHTA, FQGNSA. Trimming stripped 0 bases from V and 6 bases from J, with 7 bases between. The CDR3 length is 13 residues. The CDR3 loop is CASSLAQGDTQYF. In DNA form, the CDR3 reads TGTGCCAGCAGCTTAGCGCAGGGGGATACGCAGTATTTT.

In its sample, this clone is medium-sized (0.01 to 0.1%). The chain is built from TRBV10-1 and TRBJ2-1; D is unclear. CDR1 is WNHNN and CDR2 is SYGVQD in the germline V gene (reference sequence). The V and J ends lost 6 bases and 7 bases respectively, with 16 bases between them. The CDR3 consists of 14 residues. In DNA form, the CDR3 reads TGCGCCAGCAGCGATCCTAAGCAGGATAATGAGCAGTTCTTC. This codes for CASSDPKQDNEQFF.

This clone was seen just once. This rearrangement joins TRBV19 to TRBJ2-2, with D maybe TRBD1 (6 bases). V lost 7 bases to trimming and J lost 4 bases, with 10 bases between them. The CDR3 totals 13 residues. Germline CDR1 reads LNHDA; CDR2 reads SQIVND (reference sequence). CDR3 bases: TGTGCCAGTAATCCGACAGGCACCGGGGAGCTGTTTTTT. Translation: CASNPTGTGELFF.

The CDR3 DNA sequence: TGTGCCAGCAGTGAGCCGGACAGGGATTACGAGCAGTACTTC. This encodes CASSEPDRDYEQYF. The rearrangement uses TRBV6-1 and TRBJ2-7; 8 nucleotides line up with TRBD1. Germline V gene data show CDR1 as MNHNS and CDR2 as SASEGT. After removal of 3 bases from V and 4 bases from J, the junction contained 5 bases not matched to a gene. The CDR3 is 14 residues long.

J is TRBJ2-1 and V is TRBV3-1 (or the pseudogene TRBV3-2), with a possible D match to TRBD2 (5 bases). The CDR3 is made up of 16 amino acids. The germline CDR1 and CDR2 sequences are LGHDT and YNNKEL (reference sequence). V lost 0 bases to trimming and J lost 5 bases, with 14 bases between them. CDR3 residues: CASSQDEGSRNNEQFF. Here the CDR3 DNA reads TGTGCCAGCAGCCAAGATGAGGGAAGTCGGAACAATGAGCAGTTCTTC.

The chain recombines TRBV20-1 with TRBJ1-1; D not certain. The germline V and J ends were trimmed by 3 bases and 2 bases, with 13 bases remaining between them. The CDR3 sequence is 14 residues long. Germline V gene sequence: CDR1 DFQATT, CDR2 SNEGSKA (reference sequence). The CDR3 nucleotides are TGCAGTGCTAGTCCACAGCTCAGAAACACTGAAGCTTTCTTT. Translated, it gives CSASPQLRNTEAFF.

The V call is TRBV29-1, the J call TRBJ1-2; no reliable D call. Trimming shortened V by 5 bases and J by 7 bases, and 11 bases separated the two germline ends. The CDR3 extends over 11 amino acids. The germline CDR1 and CDR2 sequences are SQVTM and ANQGSEA. The CDR3 DNA sequence: TGCAGCGTTTTCCTGAGCGGTGGCTACACCTTC. It codes for CSVFLSGGYTF.

This chain links TRBV7-2 with TRBJ2-1; TRBD1 might be the D (5 bases). CDR1 is SGHTA, CDR2 FQGNSA, per germline. V shed 0 bases and J shed 2 bases, with 11 bases lying between them. The CDR3 contains 16 residues. The CDR3 region has the DNA TGTGCCAGCAGCTTAGCTGGGGCTGGGGCCTACAATGAGCAGTTCTTC. This codes for CASSLAGAGAYNEQFF. The full variable domain, rest sourced from reference TRBV7-2 and TRBJ2-1, is GAGVSQSPSNKVTEKGKDVELRCDPISGHTALYWYRQSLGQGLEFLIYFQGNSAPDKSGLPSDRFSAERTGGSVSTLTIQRTQQEDSAVYLCASSLAGAGAYNEQFFGPGTRLTVL.

A remark on this clone: The same CDR3 can be traced to other DNA sequences in this sample. The chain couples TRBV30 to TRBJ2-7; D remains ambiguous. This CDR3 spans 12 amino acids. Trimming stripped 0 bases from V and 3 bases from J, with 6 bases between. Per germline, CDR1 GTSNPN and CDR2 SVGIG (reference sequence). The CDR3 DNA sequence: TGTGCCTGGAGTGTATCAAGCTACGAGCAGTACTTC. This sequence encodes CAWSVSSYEQYF.

The chain is built from TRBV29-1 and TRBJ2-5; 10 nucleotides match TRBD1. V gave up 3 bases and J gave up 5 bases; unmatched junction bases: 9. From germline, CDR1 is SQVTM and CDR2 ANQGSEA. This CDR3 is built from 15 residues. The CDR3 DNA follows: TGCAGCGTTGACTCCCCGGGACAGGGGATGGAGACCCAGTACTTC. Protein product: CSVDSPGQGMETQYF.

The chain carries TRBV10-3 and TRBJ1-2; possibly TRBD1 for D (5 bases). Germline V gene data show CDR1 as ENHRY and CDR2 as SYGVKD. The V end was cut by 6 bases, the J end by 1 base, with 9 bases between. The CDR3 totals 13 residues. The CDR3 spells CAIRRDGNYGYTF. DNA of the CDR3: TGTGCCATCAGGCGGGACGGTAACTATGGCTACACCTTC.

V is TRBV5-1 and J is TRBJ2-7; D unresolved. Germline V gene lookup returns CDR1 SGHRS and CDR2 YFSETQ. The CDR3 has 15 amino acids. V lost 0 bases, J lost 5 bases, and 15 bases lay in between. DNA for the CDR3: TGCGCCAGCAGCTTGGCTCCGGGCCACGGCCACGAGCAGTACTTC. Translation: CASSLAPGHGHEQYF.

This clone has a handful of counts. The chain links TRBV4-1 to TRBJ1-1; possible D gene TRBD1, 6 bases. V lost 2 bases, J lost 6 bases, and 13 bases lay in between. Germline V CDR1 and CDR2: MGHRA, YSYEKL. This CDR3 has 14 residues. CDR3 region: CASSQHRAAPEAFF. CDR3 nucleotides: TGCGCCAGCAGCCAACACAGGGCCGCGCCTGAAGCTTTCTTT.